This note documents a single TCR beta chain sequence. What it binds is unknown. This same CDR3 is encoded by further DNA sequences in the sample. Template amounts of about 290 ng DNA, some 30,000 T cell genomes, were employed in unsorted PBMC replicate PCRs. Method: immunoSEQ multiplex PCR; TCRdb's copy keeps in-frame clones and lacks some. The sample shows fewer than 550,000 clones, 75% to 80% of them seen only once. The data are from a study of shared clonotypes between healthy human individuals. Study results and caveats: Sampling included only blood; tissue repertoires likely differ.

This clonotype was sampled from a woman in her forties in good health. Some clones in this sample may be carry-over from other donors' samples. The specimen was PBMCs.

CDR3 bases: TGCAGCGCTGATACGTTCTCCTACAATGAGCAGTTCTTC. This translates into CSADTFSYNEQFF. This chain links TRBV29-1 with TRBJ2-1; no definite D call. The CDR3 has 13 residues. Trimming left V 7 bases short and J 0 bases short, with 10 bases between. Germline loops: CDR1 SQVTM, CDR2 ANQGSEA.